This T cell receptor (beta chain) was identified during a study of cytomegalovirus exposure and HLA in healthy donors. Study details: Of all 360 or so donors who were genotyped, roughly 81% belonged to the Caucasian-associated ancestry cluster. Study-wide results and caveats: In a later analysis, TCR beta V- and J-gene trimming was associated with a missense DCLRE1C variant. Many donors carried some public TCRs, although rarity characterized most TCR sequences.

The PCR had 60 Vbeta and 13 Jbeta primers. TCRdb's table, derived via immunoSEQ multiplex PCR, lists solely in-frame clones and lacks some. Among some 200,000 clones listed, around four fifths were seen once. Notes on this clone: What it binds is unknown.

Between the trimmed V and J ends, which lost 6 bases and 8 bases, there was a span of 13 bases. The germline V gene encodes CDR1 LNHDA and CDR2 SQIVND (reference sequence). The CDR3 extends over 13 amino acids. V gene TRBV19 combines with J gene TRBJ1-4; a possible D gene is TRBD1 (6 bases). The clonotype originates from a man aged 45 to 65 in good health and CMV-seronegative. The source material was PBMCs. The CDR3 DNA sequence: TGTGCCAGTAGCGTCAACACAGGGGAAAAACTGTTTTTT. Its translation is CASSVNTGEKLFF.